The rows below give T cell receptor beta chains drawn from one sample of a study of cytomegalovirus exposure and HLA in healthy donors. TCRdb keeps only in-frame clones here, not all; method: immunoSEQ multiplex PCR. This sample has about 140,000 clones; over 75% occur once, and the top ten carry approximately 4.3%. Sequencing used PBMCs. The receptors here all came from a man under 40 in good health. Both conserved end residues are part of each CDR3. The D gene is left open where the match is weak. Size tells how often a clone was seen (once, few, many) or the class of an expanded clone, and some rows leave it out.

j_gene: TRBJ1-2
abundance: -
d_gene: TRBD1
v_gene: TRBV28
CDR3nt: TGCTCGACAGGGCCCAATTATGGCTACACCTTC
CDR3aa: CSTGPNYGYTF

j_gene: TRBJ1-4
abundance: -
d_gene: -
v_gene: TRBV18
CDR3nt: TGTGCCAGCTCACCACAGGATCGAGGGAGATACTTCGAGGAAAAACTGTTTTTT
CDR3aa: CASSPQDRGRYFEEKLFF

j_gene: TRBJ2-1
abundance: -
d_gene: -
v_gene: TRBV19
CDR3nt: TGTGCCAGTAGCCTAGGCTCCTACAATGAGCAGTTCTTC
CDR3aa: CASSLGSYNEQFF

j_gene: TRBJ2-1
abundance: -
d_gene: -
v_gene: TRBV7-3
CDR3nt: TGTGCCAGCAGCCCGCAGTTAAGCGGCTACAATGAGCAGTTCTTC
CDR3aa: CASSPQLSGYNEQFF

j_gene: TRBJ2-7
abundance: few
d_gene: TRBD2
v_gene: TRBV7-2
CDR3nt: TGTGCCAGCAGCTTAGTGCCTAGCGGCTACGAGCAGTACTTC
CDR3aa: CASSLVPSGYEQYF

j_gene: TRBJ2-3
abundance: -
d_gene: TRBD2
v_gene: TRBV18
CDR3nt: TGTGCCAGCTCCCAAGAACTAGCGGGAGTGAGCACAGATACGCAGTATTTT
CDR3aa: CASSQELAGVSTDTQYF

j_gene: TRBJ1-1
abundance: few
d_gene: TRBD1
v_gene: TRBV5-4
CDR3nt: TGTGCCAGCAACAAACAGGGGGGGGCTGAAGCTTTCTTT
CDR3aa: CASNKQGGAEAFF

j_gene: TRBJ2-6
abundance: -
d_gene: TRBD1
v_gene: TRBV19
CDR3nt: TGTGCCAGTAGTGACAGGGCCTCTGGGGCCAACGTCCTGACTTTC
CDR3aa: CASSDRASGANVLTF

j_gene: TRBJ2-3
abundance: once
d_gene: TRBD2
v_gene: TRBV9
CDR3nt: TGTGCCAGCAGCGCGGGACTAGACGGAGGAGATACGCAGTATTTT
CDR3aa: CASSAGLDGGDTQYF

j_gene: TRBJ2-2
abundance: -
d_gene: -
v_gene: TRBV7-8
CDR3nt: TGTGCCAGCAGAGGGGCCGGGGAGCTGTTTTTT
CDR3aa: CASRGAGELFF

j_gene: TRBJ2-3
abundance: -
d_gene: TRBD2
v_gene: TRBV19
CDR3nt: TGTGCCAGTACCCTGGGTAGCGGGGGAGCAGATACGCAGTATTTT
CDR3aa: CASTLGSGGADTQYF

j_gene: TRBJ2-1
abundance: -
d_gene: -
v_gene: TRBV18
CDR3nt: TGTGCCAGCTCACCGATGCTAGCGTCCAATGAGCAGTTCTTC
CDR3aa: CASSPMLASNEQFF

j_gene: TRBJ1-5
abundance: -
d_gene: TRBD1
v_gene: TRBV29-1
CDR3nt: TGCAGCGTAGGACAGGGCCTTTCCAGCAATCAGCCCCAGCATTTT
CDR3aa: CSVGQGLSSNQPQHF

j_gene: TRBJ1-1
abundance: -
d_gene: TRBD1
v_gene: TRBV7-3
CDR3nt: TGTGCCAGCAGCTCCGGACAGGGGTTAGGAGCTTTCTTT
CDR3aa: CASSSGQGLGAFF

j_gene: TRBJ2-1
abundance: -
d_gene: -
v_gene: TRBV19
CDR3nt: TGTGCCAGTACAGACACGAGGGGGAGCTCCTACAATGAGCAGTTCTTC
CDR3aa: CASTDTRGSSYNEQFF

j_gene: TRBJ2-1
abundance: -
d_gene: TRBD2
v_gene: TRBV18
CDR3nt: TGTGCCAGCTCCCGCACCCCGATAGCGGGAGGCGCCGCCTATGAGCAGTTCTTC
CDR3aa: CASSRTPIAGGAAYEQFF

j_gene: TRBJ2-7
abundance: -
d_gene: TRBD1
v_gene: TRBV11-2
CDR3nt: TGTGCCAGCAGCTTCCCAGGGACAGGGTTCGCCGAGCAGTACTTC
CDR3aa: CASSFPGTGFAEQYF

j_gene: TRBJ2-3
abundance: -
d_gene: TRBD2
v_gene: TRBV5-6
CDR3nt: TGTGCCAGCATTCTACTAGCGGGAGGCCCCACAGATACGCAGTATTTT
CDR3aa: CASILLAGGPTDTQYF

j_gene: TRBJ2-7
abundance: -
d_gene: -
v_gene: TRBV5-1
CDR3nt: TGCGCCAGCAGCTCCCCCGCGACCGAGGGTCGATCCTACGAGCAGTACTTC
CDR3aa: CASSSPATEGRSYEQYF

j_gene: TRBJ2-7
abundance: -
d_gene: -
v_gene: TRBV15
CDR3nt: TGTGCCACCAGCAGAGATACTCCAGGACTCTCCTACGAGCAGTACTTC
CDR3aa: CATSRDTPGLSYEQYF

j_gene: TRBJ2-1
abundance: -
d_gene: TRBD1
v_gene: TRBV19
CDR3nt: TGTGCCAGTAGTACTTCCGGGACAGGGCGCTCCTACAATGAGCAGTTCTTC
CDR3aa: CASSTSGTGRSYNEQFF

j_gene: TRBJ1-4
abundance: -
d_gene: -
v_gene: TRBV6-5
CDR3nt: TGTGCCAGCAGTTCGCCAGGGTTTGAAAAACTGTTTTTT
CDR3aa: CASSSPGFEKLFF

j_gene: TRBJ1-1
abundance: once
d_gene: TRBD1
v_gene: TRBV2
CDR3nt: TGTGCCAGCACCTCGTCCCGGGACAGGAACACTGAAGCTTTCTTT
CDR3aa: CASTSSRDRNTEAFF

j_gene: TRBJ2-2
abundance: -
d_gene: -
v_gene: TRBV2
CDR3nt: TGTGCCAGCAGTGAAGCGGGCGGGATGAGAGCCGGGGAGCTGTTTTTT
CDR3aa: CASSEAGGMRAGELFF

j_gene: TRBJ2-5
abundance: -
d_gene: TRBD2
v_gene: TRBV5-1
CDR3nt: TGCGCCAGCACGGTTAGCGGGAGGCCAAGAGAGGAGACCCAGTACTTC
CDR3aa: CASTVSGRPREETQYF

j_gene: TRBJ2-3
abundance: -
d_gene: TRBD1
v_gene: TRBV18
CDR3nt: TGTGCCAGCTCACCTAGGACAGGGACTGGGACAGATACGCAGTATTTT
CDR3aa: CASSPRTGTGTDTQYF

j_gene: TRBJ1-2
abundance: -
d_gene: -
v_gene: TRBV28
CDR3nt: TGTGCCAGCAGTTTACCGGGGAACTATGGCTACACCTTC
CDR3aa: CASSLPGNYGYTF

j_gene: TRBJ2-7
abundance: -
d_gene: TRBD1
v_gene: TRBV6-5
CDR3nt: TGTGCCAGCAGGGCCGACAGGGGGGGCCCCTACGAGCAGTACTTC
CDR3aa: CASRADRGGPYEQYF

j_gene: TRBJ2-3
abundance: few
d_gene: TRBD2
v_gene: TRBV7-8
CDR3nt: TGTGCCAGCAGCCCAACTAGCGGGGCCGCCACAGATACGCAGTATTTT
CDR3aa: CASSPTSGAATDTQYF

j_gene: TRBJ2-3
abundance: -
d_gene: -
v_gene: TRBV5-1
CDR3nt: TGCGCCAGCAGGACGTTGGAGGGGCCAAGCACAGATACGCAGTATTTT
CDR3aa: CASRTLEGPSTDTQYF

j_gene: TRBJ2-3
abundance: -
d_gene: -
v_gene: TRBV30
CDR3nt: TGTGCCTGGAGTTTAGCAGGGTATACGCAGTATTTT
CDR3aa: CAWSLAGYTQYF

j_gene: TRBJ1-2
abundance: once
d_gene: -
v_gene: TRBV28
CDR3nt: TGTGCCACCAACGGGGGGCCGGGGTATGGCTACACCTTC
CDR3aa: CATNGGPGYGYTF

j_gene: TRBJ2-7
abundance: -
d_gene: -
v_gene: TRBV25-1
CDR3nt: TGTGCCAGCAGTACCCGACTGGAGCTCTACGAGCAGTACTTC
CDR3aa: CASSTRLELYEQYF

j_gene: TRBJ2-3
abundance: few
d_gene: TRBD1
v_gene: TRBV5-6
CDR3nt: TGTGCCAGCAGCTTGGACAGGGGGAGTATAGATACGCAGTATTTT
CDR3aa: CASSLDRGSIDTQYF

j_gene: TRBJ2-1
abundance: -
d_gene: -
v_gene: TRBV15
CDR3nt: TGTGCCACCAGCAGAACCCGGGTCTCAGTGGGTGACAATGAGCAGTTCTTC
CDR3aa: CATSRTRVSVGDNEQFF

j_gene: TRBJ2-3
abundance: -
d_gene: -
v_gene: TRBV6-1
CDR3nt: TGTGCCAGCAGTGAAGCAACGGGAGCGACAGATACGCAGTATTTT
CDR3aa: CASSEATGATDTQYF

j_gene: TRBJ1-4
abundance: few
d_gene: TRBD1
v_gene: TRBV9
CDR3nt: TGTGCCAGCAGCACCGGGACAGGTCTTGGGGGTCTGTTTTTT
CDR3aa: CASSTGTGLGGLFF

j_gene: TRBJ2-1
abundance: -
d_gene: TRBD2
v_gene: TRBV28
CDR3nt: TGTGCCAGCAGTCCCGCTGTAGCGGGAGTCTACGGTGAGCAGTTCTTC
CDR3aa: CASSPAVAGVYGEQFF

j_gene: TRBJ2-5
abundance: -
d_gene: -
v_gene: TRBV2
CDR3nt: TGTGCCAGCGGAGGGGAGACCCAGTACTTC
CDR3aa: CASGGETQYF

j_gene: TRBJ2-1
abundance: -
d_gene: -
v_gene: TRBV10-2
CDR3nt: TGCGCCAGCATCCCTGGGCCAGGCTCCTACAATGAGCAGTTCTTC
CDR3aa: CASIPGPGSYNEQFF

j_gene: TRBJ2-2
abundance: -
d_gene: -
v_gene: TRBV7-6
CDR3nt: TGTGCCAGCAGGCCGCAGTGGGGGGAGCTGTTTTTT
CDR3aa: CASRPQWGELFF

j_gene: TRBJ2-3
abundance: -
d_gene: -
v_gene: TRBV7-9
CDR3nt: TGTGCCAGCAGCTTACGGGAGACAGATACGCAGTATTTT
CDR3aa: CASSLRETDTQYF